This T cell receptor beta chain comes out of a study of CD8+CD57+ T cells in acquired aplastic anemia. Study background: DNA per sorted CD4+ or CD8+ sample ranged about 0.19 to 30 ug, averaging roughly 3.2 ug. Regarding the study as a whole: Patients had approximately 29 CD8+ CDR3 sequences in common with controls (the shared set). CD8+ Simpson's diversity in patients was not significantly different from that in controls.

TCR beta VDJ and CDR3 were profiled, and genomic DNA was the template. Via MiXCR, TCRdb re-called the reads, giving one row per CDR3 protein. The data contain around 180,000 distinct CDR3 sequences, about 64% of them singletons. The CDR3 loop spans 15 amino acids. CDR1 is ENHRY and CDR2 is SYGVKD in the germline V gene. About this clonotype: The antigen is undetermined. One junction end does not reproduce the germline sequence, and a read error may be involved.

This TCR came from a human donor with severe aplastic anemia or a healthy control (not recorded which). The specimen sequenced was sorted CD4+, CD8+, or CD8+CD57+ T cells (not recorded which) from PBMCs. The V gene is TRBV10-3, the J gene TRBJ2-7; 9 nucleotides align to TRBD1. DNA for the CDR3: TGTGTCATCAGAAATTCGGGACAGGGAATATACGAGCAGTACTTC. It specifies CVIRNSGQGIYEQYF.